The sequence of this TCR beta chain was determined in a study of cytomegalovirus exposure and HLA in healthy donors. At the level of the study: Early released data had tens of millions of unique TCRs, all coming from HLA-typed donors.

Losses at the gene ends were 3 bases for V and 4 bases for J; bases not matched to a gene: 10. The CDR3 extends over 17 amino acids. In germline, CDR1 is LNHDA, CDR2 SQIVND (reference sequence). PCR amplification relied on 60 Vbeta primers (plus 13 Jbeta primers). Here immunoSEQ multiplex PCR was the method, and the copy in TCRdb shows in-frame clones only, minus some. Here the sample spans 100,000 to 150,000 clones, 79% being singletons. The chain recombines TRBV19 with TRBJ2-5, with 11 bases aligning to TRBD1. The sample consisted of PBMCs. The sequence came from a male donor in good health and CMV-seronegative. CDR3 amino acids: CASSIGIGQGAGETQYF. The CDR3 region has the DNA TGTGCCAGTAGTATCGGGATAGGACAGGGGGCTGGAGAGACCCAGTACTTC.